One and the same sample provided the 22 T cell receptor beta chains below, sequenced in a study of T cells after yellow fever vaccination. TCRdb re-called the 5' RACE reads with MiXCR, one entry per CDR3 protein. The sample yields some 110,000 distinct CDR3 sequences, roughly 6.7% seen once. The input for sequencing was CD4+ T cells sorted from PBMCs, taken more than 8 days after the first yellow fever vaccination. These receptors originate from a young man who received the YFV17D yellow fever vaccine.

This clonotype was seen a few times. This sequence joins TRBV3-1 and TRBJ2-5; the D is unclear. Trimming removed 4 bases at V and 1 base at J, with 10 bases between. The germline CDR1 and CDR2 sequences are LGHDT and YNNKEL (reference sequence). The CDR3 runs to 14 residues. The CDR3 region has the DNA TGTGCCAGCAGCCCCGACATAGTCCAAGAGACCCAGTACTTC. Protein product: CASSPDIVQETQYF.

This clonotype occurred a few times. The chain recombines TRBV5-5 with TRBJ2-4; maybe TRBD1 (6 bases). CDR1 SGHKS and CDR2 YYEKEE come from the germline V gene (reference sequence). Trimming removed 4 bases from V and 6 bases from J, with 11 bases in between. This CDR3 region has 13 residues. The CDR3 sequence: CASSPTGLNIQYF. The CDR3 coding sequence is TGTGCCAGCAGCCCCACAGGGTTAAACATTCAGTACTTC.

As to this clonotype: One base away lies a much larger clone, so this may be a sequencing read error. The chain couples TRBV6-1 to TRBJ1-4, with D possibly TRBD1 on 5 matching bases. CDR1 is MNHNS, CDR2 SASEGT, per germline. The CDR3 sequence is 15 residues long. The CDR3 protein is CPSSPRGDTNEKLFF. CDR3 DNA sequence: TGTCCCAGCAGCCCTCGGGGGGATACTAATGAAAAACTGTTTTTT.

The gene calls are TRBV24-1 and TRBJ2-1; weak D call: TRBD1 (6 bases). Germline V gives CDR1 KGHDR, CDR2 SFDVKD. Trimming pared 12 bases from V and 2 bases from J, leaving 13 bases between. The CDR3 covers 13 residues. The CDR3: CAASGTTYNEQFF. The DNA of the CDR3 is TGTGCCGCTTCCGGGACAACCTACAATGAGCAGTTCTTC.

This clonotype was counted ten times or more. The CDR3 bases are TGTGCCAGCAGCTTGTTACAGGGGGTGAATACCGGGGAGCTGTTTTTT. Residues: CASSLLQGVNTGELFF. The chain combines TRBV7-2 with TRBJ2-2; 8 nucleotides agree with TRBD1. Germline CDR1 is SGHTA and CDR2 is FQGNSA. This CDR3 has 16 amino acids. The J segment lost 5 bases and the V segment lost 3 bases, leaving 8 bases of the junction unmatched. Complete variable domain (other parts from reference TRBV7-2 and TRBJ2-2): GAGVSQSPSNKVTEKGKDVELRCDPISGHTALYWYRQSLGQGLEFLIYFQGNSAPDKSGLPSDRFSAERTGGSVSTLTIQRTQQEDSAVYLCASSLLQGVNTGELFFGEGSRLTVL.

The chain is built from TRBV24-1 and TRBJ1-5, with TRBD1 as a possible D gene (5 bases). CDR1 is KGHDR and CDR2 is SFDVKD in the germline V gene. The CDR3 length is 15 residues. Trimming took off 4 bases at V and 0 bases at J, with 9 bases between the two ends. The CDR3 loop reads CATSESGRSNQPQHF. In DNA, the CDR3 is TGTGCCACCAGTGAGTCAGGGCGTAGCAATCAGCCCCAGCATTTT.

Worth noting for this clonotype: Lacking the conserved final phenylalanine or tryptophan, this CDR3 likely reflects a read error. The rearrangement joins TRBV5-1 to TRBJ2-3; D could derive from TRBD1 or TRBD2 (5 bases each). V was trimmed by 1 base and J by 4 bases, leaving 10 bases between them. The CDR3 extends over 14 amino acids. The germline gives CDR1 SGHRS, CDR2 YFSETQ. For the CDR3, the DNA is TGCGCCAGCAGCTTGAGTCGAGGGGCAGATACGCAGTATTAT. It specifies CASSLSRGADTQYY.

This chain joins TRBV12-3 or TRBV12-4 and TRBJ1-5; D unresolved. Trimming took 3 bases from V and 5 from J, leaving 11 bases between them. This CDR3 has 14 amino acids. The CDR3 DNA sequence: TGTGCCAGCAGTTTGGGAGGGCTCCATCAGCCCCAGCATTTT. Translating it yields CASSLGGLHQPQHF.

Ten or more counts support this clonotype. This chain links TRBV11-2 with TRBJ2-5; a possible D gene is TRBD1 (5 bases). Germline loops: CDR1 SGHAT, CDR2 FQNNGV. The CDR3 is 15 residues long. The V end lost 2 bases, the J end lost 3 bases, and 13 bases lay between the germline ends. The CDR3 reads CASSLIRGREETQYF. The CDR3 DNA sequence: TGTGCCAGCAGCTTAATACGTGGCAGGGAAGAGACCCAGTACTTC.

This clonotype was counted ten times or more. The chain is built from TRBV14 and TRBJ2-1, with D perhaps matching TRBD2 (5 bases). The CDR3 is made up of 14 amino acids. The germline CDR1 and CDR2 sequences are SGHDN and FVKESK. Between the trimmed V and J ends, which lost 0 bases and 8 bases, there was a span of 11 bases. CDR3 nucleotides: TGTGCCAGCAGCCAAGATCGGGATATTGATGAGCAGTTCTTC. It yields the protein CASSQDRDIDEQFF.

At least ten counts were recorded for this clonotype. The rearrangement links TRBV20-1 to TRBJ2-3; TRBD2 agrees at 7 bases. The CDR3 length is 12 residues. J was trimmed by 6 bases and V by 1 base; bases with no gene match: 1. Germline-derived CDR1 and CDR2 are DFQATT and SNEGSKA (reference sequence). CDR3 DNA: TGCAGTGCTAGAGGGGGGGGGGATACGCAGTATTTT. It encodes CSARGGGDTQYF.

V usage is TRBV7-9 and J usage is TRBJ1-1, with TRBD1 as a possible D gene (6 bases). Deletions cut 1 base from V and 0 bases from J, with 9 bases between. CDR3 size: 15 residues. Germline V lookup: CDR1 SEHNR, CDR2 FQNEAQ (reference sequence). The CDR3 DNA sequence: TGTGCCAGCAGCTTAGGTGGACAGATGAACACTGAAGCTTTCTTT. This encodes CASSLGGQMNTEAFF.

In its sample, this clonotype was seen many times. V and J are TRBV5-1 and TRBJ2-1; TRBD1 agrees at 10 bases. V shed 4 bases and J 8 bases; nucleotides not matched to a gene: 9. CDR3 length equals 15 residues. Germline V CDR1 and CDR2: SGHRS, YFSETQ. CDR3: CASSRPGQGFDEQFF. The CDR3 nucleotides read TGCGCCAGCAGCAGGCCGGGACAGGGGTTCGATGAGCAGTTCTTC.

This clonotype was seen ten or more times. This chain uses TRBV6-2 or TRBV6-3 with TRBJ2-1, with TRBD2 matching over 8 bases. J was trimmed by 2 bases and V by 5 bases; bases with no gene match: 8. This CDR3 is built from 16 residues. Germline assignment: CDR1 MNHEY and CDR2 SVGEGT. DNA of the CDR3: TGTGCCAGCAGTCTCGGGGGGGAGTTCGCCTACAATGAGCAGTTCTTC. Protein: CASSLGGEFAYNEQFF.

Turning to this clonotype: This may stem from a read error, because a much larger clone lies one nucleotide away. V usage is TRBV11-1 and J usage is TRBJ2-5; 12 nucleotides agree with TRBD2. The CDR3 length is 18 residues. Germline CDR1 SGHAT, CDR2 FQDESV (reference sequence). The CDR3 is CASSLALAGGPAGEAQYF. CDR3 DNA: TGTGCCAGCAGCTTAGCCCTAGCGGGGGGGCCGGCGGGAGAGGCCCAGTACTTC.

This clonotype showed up many times. The chain links TRBV7-9 to TRBJ1-5; D gene uncertain. CDR1 SEHNR and CDR2 FQNEAQ come from the germline V gene (reference sequence). Trimming took off 5 bases at V and 6 bases at J, with 14 bases between the two ends. The CDR3 totals 14 residues. In DNA, the CDR3 is TGTGCCAGCAGCCCGCGGGGAGTGAGTCAGCCCCAGCATTTT. Amino acid sequence: CASSPRGVSQPQHF.

This clonotype was picked up many times. CDR3 residues: CASKRDRQNTEAFF. In nucleotides, the CDR3 is TGTGCCAGCAAACGGGACAGACAGAACACTGAAGCTTTCTTT. The genes are TRBV7-2 and TRBJ1-1, with TRBD1 identical over 7 bases. The junction had 6 bases not matched to a gene; V was cut back by 7 bases and J by 1 base. CDR3 length equals 14 residues. Germline V gene sequence: CDR1 SGHTA, CDR2 FQGNSA.

This clonotype showed up many times. This rearrangement joins TRBV3-1 to TRBJ1-1; TRBD1 might be the D (5 bases). The length of the CDR3 is 14 residues. Germline CDR1 reads LGHDT; CDR2 reads YNNKEL (reference sequence). V was pared by 4 bases and J by 3 bases, with 12 bases between. CDR3 DNA sequence: TGTGCCAGCAGCCCCAATAAGGGACACACTGAAGCTTTCTTT. This codes for CASSPNKGHTEAFF.

This clonotype was picked up many times. CDR3 residues: CAIRHRLRHGYTF. CDR3 nucleotides: TGTGCCATCAGACACCGGCTAAGGCATGGCTACACCTTC. The chain uses TRBV10-3 and TRBJ1-2, with D unclear. The germline CDR1 and CDR2 sequences are ENHRY and SYGVKD. The CDR3 consists of 13 residues. V shed 6 bases and J shed 6 bases, with 14 bases lying between them.

This clonotype was picked up many times. Here the CDR3 reads CALTRTNQPQHF. CDR3 DNA sequence: TGTGCCCTAACCCGGACAAATCAGCCCCAGCATTTT. The chain employs TRBV9 and TRBJ1-5, with D possibly matching TRBD1 (5 bases). This CDR3 has 12 residues. The germline V gene encodes CDR1 SGDLS and CDR2 YYNGEE. V gave up 10 bases and J gave up 4 bases, with 12 bases separating them.

In its sample, this clonotype was seen many times. The V gene is TRBV3-1, the J gene TRBJ2-2; 9 positions agree with TRBD2. The trim removed 5 bases at V and 3 bases at J, leaving 7 bases unmatched. Looked up from germline, CDR1 is LGHDT and CDR2 is YNNKEL (reference sequence). The CDR3 is 16 residues long. CDR3 region: CASSSNSGGHTGELFF. Here the CDR3 DNA reads TGTGCCAGCAGCTCCAATAGCGGGGGCCACACCGGGGAGCTGTTTTTT.

This clonotype was seen ten or more times. This chain connects TRBV20-1 to TRBJ2-1; 10 bases are a match to TRBD2. CDR3 length equals 18 residues. Trimming took 6 bases from V and 0 from J; bases not matched to a gene: 14. CDR1 is DFQATT and CDR2 is SNEGSKA in the germline V gene (reference sequence). CDR3 DNA: TGCAGTGCCCGGACTAGCGGCTCTTCCCTTAGCTCCTACAATGAGCAGTTCTTC. Protein sequence: CSARTSGSSLSSYNEQFF.